Listed here is a single T cell receptor beta chain. What it binds is not known. Amplification used 60 Vbeta primers and 13 Jbeta primers. The assay was immunoSEQ multiplex PCR, and TCRdb's table has in-frame clones only and misses some. The sample carries 100,000 or so clones, about 74% recorded once. The CDR3 loop spans 15 amino acids. This entry is derived from a study of cytomegalovirus exposure and HLA in healthy donors. Whole-study findings and limits: Association with HLA alleles at 0.05 false discovery rate was found for around 17,000 TCR beta sequences in a later analysis. Later genetic work tied a missense DCLRE1C variant to beta-chain V and J trimming.

Sequenced: PBMCs. The genes are TRBV21-1 and TRBJ1-1. TRBV21-1 is designated a pseudogene. This sequence originates from a female donor in good health and CMV-seronegative. CDR3 DNA sequence: TGTGCCAGCAGCCCCCGGGCGGGGCAAAACACTGAAGCTTTCTTT. Encoded protein: CASSPRAGQNTEAFF.